This paragraph reports one T cell receptor beta chain. The antigen it binds to is not known. The input lacks base qualities; no much larger clone sits a single base away. The germline V gene yields SGHTA for CDR1 and FQGNSA for CDR2. The CDR3, from cysteine to phenylalanine, totals 13 residues. Here the CDR3 DNA is all that survives: 39 bases in frame from base 1. V is clipped by 5 bases and J by 5 bases, and the sequence between their germline boundaries is 12 bases long. This entry comes from a study of blood T cell repertoires in COVID-19 (dated by TCRdb to 2020 to 2022). Describing the broader study: Collaborator samples came from the United States, Italy and Spain and covered acute and convalescent phases of COVID-19. The prospective study material was composed of cDNA or gDNA derived from T cells, B-cell-depleted T cells, or PBMCs. The dataset comprised deeply sampled blood TCRbeta repertoires from subjects exposed to, actively infected with, or recovered from COVID-19. The repertoires were made available in a free public database intended to serve as a resource for research on the immune response to SARS-CoV-2. The samples were drawn from the first 160 participants of the ongoing ImmuneRACE study and from some 1,300 subjects provided by 6 global collaborators. A de-identified subject ID, COVID-19 status, age in years and sex were almost always included in the sample metadata. HLA class I and class II types, where available, came from metadata supplied by the sample provider rather than from assay-based typing. Broad study findings and their caveats: The amount of clinical and demographic metadata varied by source and participant and was provided uncurated.

TCRbeta CDR3 regions were amplified from genomic DNA using the immunoSEQ Assay, a bias-controlled multiplex PCR. The published analysis was carried out like this. Within the assay, amplification of reference gene primers was used to estimate how many nucleated cells each sample contained. To quantify the absolute abundance of each unique TCRbeta CDR3 rearrangement, sequence reads were collapsed and filtered. For each sample, productive Simpson clonality was calculated as the square root of Simpson's diversity index over productive rearrangements. As stored in TCRdb, this immuneACCESS dataset retains in-frame rearrangements with V and J assigned. A fraction of the clones does not appear; measured against another copy, unresolved V genes explain less than half of the discrepancy, and the remainder lacks a known reason. From that table come the V and J calls and clone size; the DNA was used to work out D and trimming. The sample data list more than 90,000 clones, and 80% to 90% of these were observed just once. The top ten constitute roughly 7.9% of the sample.

Samples from volunteer blood donors who had recovered from COVID-19 were contributed by a second Seattle source. The collaborating institutions used their own protocols to collect whole blood in K2EDTA tubes. For TCRbeta analysis, collaborator samples were shipped as frozen whole blood, as isolated PBMCs, or as DNA extracted from either sample type. The sequenced sample was peripheral blood. The V and J genes are TRBV7-2 and TRBJ1-2; the D gene remains uncertain. The receptor comes from a man aged 70 or older who had recovered from COVID-19. The bases read TGTGCCAGCAGCCTAGGAAGAGGGTATGGCTACACCTTC. This sequence encodes CASSLGRGYGYTF. With all but the CDR3 taken from the reference TRBV7-2 and TRBJ1-2 genes, the full variable domain is: GAGVSQSPSNKVTEKGKDVELRCDPISGHTALYWYRQSLGQGLEFLIYFQGNSAPDKSGLPSDRFSAERTGGSVSTLTIQRTQQEDSAVYLCASSLGRGYGYTFGSGTRLTVV.